These T cell receptor beta chains were read from a single sample in a study of blood T cell repertoires in COVID-19. Clones were read by immunoSEQ multiplex PCR, and TCRdb kept only the in-frame ones, dropping some. The table has around 180,000 clones, roughly 80% seen once. Material for sequencing was peripheral blood. These receptors came from a woman in her thirties with acute or convalescent COVID-19. Each CDR3 is given with its conserved first and last residue. A D gene is named only where the DNA matches it firmly. Size is stated for part of the rows, as once, few or many counts, or as a class when the clone is expanded.

d_call	clone_size	v_call	j_call	cdr3_aa	cdr3_nt
TRBD2	-	TRBV5-1	TRBJ2-1	CASSLGLAGTWYNEQFF	TGCGCCAGCAGCTTGGGACTAGCGGGGACTTGGTACAATGAGCAGTTCTTC
-	-	TRBV4-3	TRBJ1-4	CASSGGRGYEKLFF	TGCGCCAGCAGCGGAGGGAGGGGGTATGAAAAACTGTTTTTT
TRBD1	once	TRBV30	TRBJ1-6	CAWSSGQGNSPLHF	TGTGCCTGGAGTTCTGGACAGGGCAATTCACCCCTCCACTTT
-	-	TRBV4-2	TRBJ1-2	CASSQEGQNYGYTF	TGTGCCAGCAGCCAAGAAGGACAGAACTATGGCTACACCTTC
TRBD1	-	TRBV19	TRBJ2-7	CASSMGGQAYEQYF	TGTGCCAGTAGTATGGGGGGACAGGCCTACGAGCAGTACTTC
TRBD1	-	TRBV3-1/TRBV3-2	TRBJ1-3	CASSSDRARGNTIYF	TGTGCCAGCAGCTCAGACAGGGCAAGGGGAAACACCATATATTTT
-	-	TRBV28	TRBJ2-1	CASRETVHPRDNEQFF	TGTGCCAGCAGGGAGACGGTTCACCCACGGGACAATGAGCAGTTCTTC
-	-	TRBV4-2	TRBJ1-5	CASSQDGQGEQPQHF	TGTGCCAGCAGCCAAGATGGGCAGGGTGAACAGCCCCAGCATTTT
TRBD1	-	TRBV6-6	TRBJ1-3	CASTQGPNSGNTIYF	TGTGCCAGTACACAGGGGCCAAATTCTGGAAACACCATATATTTT
TRBD1	-	TRBV6-2/TRBV6-3	TRBJ1-2	CASSYSDRANYGYTF	TGTGCCAGCAGTTACTCCGACAGGGCTAACTATGGCTACACCTTC
-	-	TRBV30	TRBJ1-2	CAWSVMRGGHGYTF	TGTGCCTGGAGTGTAATGCGGGGTGGGCATGGCTACACCTTC
TRBD1	-	TRBV19	TRBJ1-6	CASSIQTGQGSGTSPLHF	TGTGCCAGTAGTATACAAACAGGACAGGGCTCCGGAACGTCACCCCTCCACTTT
TRBD2	-	TRBV30	TRBJ2-7	CAWSVSRTSGRTQQYF	TGTGCCTGGAGTGTAAGCAGGACTAGCGGGAGGACACAGCAGTACTTC
TRBD2	-	TRBV7-6	TRBJ2-1	CASSRITGGGNLNNEQFF	TGTGCCAGCAGCCGAATTACGGGGGGTGGGAACCTTAACAATGAGCAGTTCTTC
-	-	TRBV7-9	TRBJ1-5	CASSLAWQNSNQPQHF	TGTGCCAGCAGCTTAGCGTGGCAAAATAGCAATCAGCCCCAGCATTTT
-	-	TRBV12-3/TRBV12-4	TRBJ2-3	CASSPSVPQYF	TGTGCCAGCAGCCCCTCGGTGCCGCAGTATTTT
TRBD2	-	TRBV28	TRBJ2-3	CAISYGTSGDTQYF	TGTGCCATCTCTTACGGGACTAGCGGAGATACGCAGTATTTT
TRBD1	-	TRBV28	TRBJ2-5	CASSSPRLGQGARAGETQYF	TGTGCCAGCAGTTCCCCCCGGCTGGGACAGGGGGCGAGGGCAGGAGAGACCCAGTACTTC
TRBD2	-	TRBV3-1/TRBV3-2	TRBJ2-3	CASSHGAGSTDTQYF	TGTGCCAGCAGCCATGGAGCGGGGAGCACAGATACGCAGTATTTT
-	-	TRBV5-1	TRBJ2-5	CASSWRGSQETQYF	TGCGCCAGCAGCTGGCGGGGCAGCCAAGAGACCCAGTACTTC
-	-	TRBV27	TRBJ2-7	CASSYRQATAYEQYF	TGTGCCAGCAGTTATCGACAGGCCACCGCCTACGAGCAGTACTTC
-	-	TRBV7-2	TRBJ1-2	CASSLRWAGSTGYTF	TGTGCCAGCAGCTTACGGTGGGCCGGCTCGACGGGCTACACCTTC
TRBD1	-	TRBV5-6	TRBJ2-7	CASSLVDRRLNYEQYF	TGTGCCAGCAGCTTGGTGGACAGGCGTCTAAACTACGAGCAGTACTTC
-	-	TRBV15	TRBJ2-5	CATKKPAVQETQYF	TGTGCCACCAAAAAACCAGCGGTCCAAGAGACCCAGTACTTC
-	few	TRBV11-2	TRBJ2-2	CASSLLSSETGELFF	TGTGCCAGCAGCTTACTGTCTAGCGAGACCGGGGAGCTGTTTTTT
-	-	TRBV5-8	TRBJ2-5	CASSFARTISRETQYF	TGTGCCAGCAGCTTCGCCAGGACAATATCGCGAGAGACCCAGTACTTC
-	-	TRBV4-3	TRBJ1-5	CASSQAGNQPQHF	TGCGCCAGCAGCCAAGCAGGGAATCAGCCCCAGCATTTT
TRBD1	-	TRBV11-3	TRBJ2-2	CASTYGQGSNTGELFF	TGTGCCAGCACCTACGGACAGGGGTCGAACACCGGGGAGCTGTTTTTT
-	-	TRBV9	TRBJ2-5	CASSPTGLQETQYF	TGTGCCAGCAGCCCTACAGGGCTCCAAGAGACCCAGTACTTC
TRBD1	-	TRBV6-1	TRBJ2-3	CASSEGTGSTDTQYF	TGTGCCAGCAGTGAAGGGACAGGGAGCACAGATACGCAGTATTTT
-	-	TRBV5-1	TRBJ2-6	CASSSRELSGANVLTF	TGCGCCAGCAGCTCCCGGGAACTCTCTGGGGCCAACGTCCTGACTTTC
TRBD1	once	TRBV2	TRBJ1-5	CASMRDRGYNQPQHF	TGTGCCAGCATGCGGGACAGGGGATACAATCAGCCCCAGCATTTT
-	-	TRBV5-1	TRBJ1-1	CASSSRGSQNTEAFF	TGCGCCAGCAGCTCGAGGGGGTCCCAGAACACTGAAGCTTTCTTT
TRBD2	-	TRBV5-4	TRBJ2-7	CASSSAVVAGVGEQYF	TGTGCCAGCAGCTCGGCGGTCGTGGCGGGAGTCGGGGAGCAGTACTTC
-	-	TRBV5-1	TRBJ2-2	CASRGGFANTGELFF	TGCGCCAGCCGAGGCGGGTTCGCGAACACCGGGGAGCTGTTTTTT
-	-	TRBV28	TRBJ2-5	CASSRQLQETQYF	TGTGCCAGCAGCCGACAGCTCCAAGAGACCCAGTACTTC
-	-	TRBV5-1	TRBJ1-1	CASSLAIPGADAEAFF	TGCGCCAGCAGCTTGGCTATCCCAGGGGCGGACGCTGAAGCTTTCTTT
TRBD2	once	TRBV20-1	TRBJ2-1	CSAEGLAGHFF	TGCAGTGCAGAGGGACTAGCGGGACATTTCTTC
-	-	TRBV5-1	TRBJ1-4	CASSLDGGAGEKLFF	TGCGCCAGCAGCTTGGATGGGGGGGCAGGAGAAAAACTGTTTTTT
TRBD1	-	TRBV27	TRBJ1-2	CASSGTGYGYTF	TGTGCCAGCAGCGGGACAGGGTACGGCTACACCTTC
-	-	TRBV7-2	TRBJ2-6	CASSFTRGGANVLTF	TGTGCCAGCAGCTTTACTCGCGGCGGGGCCAACGTCCTGACTTTC
-	-	TRBV28	TRBJ1-1	CASNPPGQGAFF	TGTGCCAGCAACCCCCCGGGACAAGGAGCTTTCTTT
-	few	TRBV7-2	TRBJ1-5	CASSLDRTFQPQHF	TGTGCCAGCAGCTTAGATAGGACATTCCAGCCCCAGCATTTT